Presented here are 23 T cell receptor beta chains from one specimen sequenced in a study of OX40 agonist ivuxolimab in advanced cancers. TCRdb's table, derived via immunoSEQ multiplex PCR, lists solely in-frame clones and lacks some. The sample shows tens of thousands of clones, 87% of them seen only once. The specimen was CD4+ or CD8+ T cells sorted from blood, collected in a trial of the OX40 agonist ivuxolimab. These TCRs come from an adult with an advanced solid tumor such as melanoma, head and neck, liver or kidney cancer.

This chain uses TRBV5-8 with TRBJ2-7, with 9 bases aligning to TRBD1. Per the germline V gene, CDR1 is SGHTS and CDR2 is YDEGEE. The CDR3 runs to 15 residues. The J segment lost 3 bases and the V segment lost 5 bases, leaving 9 bases of the junction unmatched. DNA for the CDR3: TGTGCCAGCAGTTTGCCGGGACAGGGCTACTACGAGCAGTACTTC. Its translation: CASSLPGQGYYEQYF.

The chain combines TRBV7-2 with TRBJ2-7, with D perhaps TRBD1 (6 bases). The CDR3 loop spans 14 amino acids. Germline V CDR1 and CDR2: SGHTA, FQGNSA. V was pared by 5 bases and J by 2 bases, with 13 bases between. CDR3 in amino acids: CASSPSRDTYEQYF. The CDR3 coding sequence is TGTGCCAGCAGCCCGTCCCGGGACACCTACGAGCAGTACTTC.

This rearrangement joins TRBV29-1 to TRBJ1-2; D is uncertain. Germline CDR1 and CDR2: SQVTM and ANQGSEA. The CDR3 sequence is 12 residues long. The CDR3 coding sequence is TGCAGTGGAGGCGGAGGGAGCTATGGCTACACCTTC. Protein: CSGGGGSYGYTF.

Details on this clone: Other DNA sequences in this sample translate to the same CDR3. The chain uses TRBV5-1 and TRBJ1-1; D not certain. V shed 0 bases and J shed 2 bases, with 5 bases lying between them. Germline V gene data show CDR1 as SGHRS and CDR2 as YFSETQ. The CDR3 consists of 13 residues. CDR3 sequence (DNA): TGCGCCAGCAGCTTGGCGGGTAACACTGAAGCTTTCTTT. It is translated as CASSLAGNTEAFF.

The CDR3 loop is CASSGQGALSYEQYF. CDR3 coding DNA: TGTGCCAGCAGTGGACAGGGGGCCCTCTCCTACGAGCAGTACTTC. The rearrangement links TRBV6-6 to TRBJ2-7, with TRBD1 matching 11 bases. CDR1 is MNHNY, CDR2 SVGAGI, per germline (reference sequence). V lost 5 bases and J lost 0; bases outside the gene matches: 3. This CDR3 comprises 15 residues.

This rearrangement joins TRBV30 to TRBJ2-7; 7 nucleotides agree with TRBD1. Germline values: CDR1 GTSNPN, CDR2 SVGIG (reference sequence). The CDR3 contains 13 residues. V was pared by 1 base and J by 7 bases, with 7 bases of the junction left unmatched. CDR3 amino acids: CAWSAETGREQYF. The CDR3 DNA sequence: TGTGCCTGGAGTGCAGAGACAGGGAGAGAGCAGTACTTC.

CDR3 bases: TGCGCCAGCAGCGGGTGGGCCGGGCCGAATACGCAGTATTTT. The encoded protein is CASSGWAGPNTQYF. This sequence joins TRBV5-1 and TRBJ2-3; no definite D call. The CDR3 is made up of 14 amino acids. From germline, CDR1 is SGHRS and CDR2 YFSETQ. V was clipped by 4 bases and J by 7 bases, with 16 bases between them. The full variable domain, with the rest looked up from reference TRBV5-1 and TRBJ2-3, is KAGVTQTPRYLIKTRGQQVTLSCSPISGHRSVSWYQQTPGQGLQFLFEYFSETQRNKGNFPGRFSGRQFSNSRSEMNVSTLELGDSALYLCASSGWAGPNTQYFGPGTRLTVL.

CDR3 bases: TGTGCCAGCAGTCCTGGCGGGGGCGACTATGGCTACACCTTC. Its translation: CASSPGGGDYGYTF. The J gene is TRBJ1-2, the V gene TRBV28, with TRBD1 as a possible D gene (6 bases). The CDR3 is made up of 14 amino acids. Between the trimmed V and J ends, which lost 5 bases and 3 bases, there was a span of 13 bases. Germline V CDR1 and CDR2: MDHEN, SYDVKM.

This chain uses TRBV27 with TRBJ1-5; the D is unclear. The CDR3 runs 15 residues. V lost 0 bases, J lost 11 bases, and 17 bases lay in between. Germline V gene lookup returns CDR1 MNHEY and CDR2 SMNVEV (reference sequence). The CDR3 DNA follows: TGTGCCAGCAGTTTATCATGGTCAGAATCAGCGGCCCAGCATTTT. Its protein product is CASSLSWSESAAQHF.

The chain recombines TRBV5-1 with TRBJ1-6; no clear D. The germline V gene encodes CDR1 SGHRS and CDR2 YFSETQ. Trimming shortened V by 0 bases and J by 7 bases, and 14 bases separated the two germline ends. The CDR3 has 16 amino acids. The CDR3 DNA follows: TGCGCCAGCAGCTTGGACTCCGGACCGGGCAATTCACCCCTCCACTTT. Its protein is CASSLDSGPGNSPLHF.

This rearrangement joins TRBV7-2 to TRBJ2-1, with 9 bases aligning to TRBD2. Germline CDR1 SGHTA, CDR2 FQGNSA. The CDR3 covers 15 residues. The ends lost 5 bases at V and 7 bases at J; junction bases unmatched: 9. DNA of the CDR3: TGTGCCAGCAGCGTGCGGGGGGGCAATCGGAATGAGCAGTTCTTC. Its protein product is CASSVRGGNRNEQFF. The full variable domain, completed using reference TRBV7-2 and TRBJ2-1, is GAGVSQSPSNKVTEKGKDVELRCDPISGHTALYWYRQSLGQGLEFLIYFQGNSAPDKSGLPSDRFSAERTGGSVSTLTIQRTQQEDSAVYLCASSVRGGNRNEQFFGPGTRLTVL.

The chain is built from TRBV20-1 and TRBJ2-7; no firm D call. Trimming took off 2 bases at V and 7 bases at J, with 9 bases between the two ends. The germline V gene encodes CDR1 DFQATT and CDR2 SNEGSKA (reference sequence). The CDR3 consists of 11 residues. CDR3 DNA sequence: TGCAGTGCTAGAACCTGGGGTGAGCAGTACTTC. This encodes CSARTWGEQYF.

This chain connects TRBV11-2 to TRBJ1-2; 7 bases match TRBD1. The germline gives CDR1 SGHAT, CDR2 FQNNGV. The CDR3 spans 14 residues. The junction had 5 bases not matched to a gene; V was cut back by 5 bases and J by 2 bases. The CDR3 nucleotides read TGTGCCAGCAGCCGGACGGACAGGAACTATGGCTACACCTTC. This gives the protein CASSRTDRNYGYTF.

The V and J genes are TRBV11-2 and TRBJ2-5; D unresolved. V was shortened by 5 bases and J by 5 bases, with 15 bases between the two germline ends. This CDR3 region has 14 residues. Per the germline V gene, CDR1 is SGHAT and CDR2 is FQNNGV. The CDR3 is CASSAVGSRETQYF. CDR3 sequence (DNA): TGTGCCAGCAGCGCCGTGGGGTCCAGGGAGACCCAGTACTTC.

The chain links TRBV6-6 to TRBJ1-1; D is undetermined. The length of the CDR3 is 14 residues. The V end lost 0 bases, the J end lost 1 base, and 6 bases lay between the germline ends. In germline, CDR1 is MNHNY, CDR2 SVGAGI (reference sequence). The CDR3 protein is CASSYSERNTEAFF. For the CDR3, the DNA is TGTGCCAGCAGTTACTCGGAGAGGAACACTGAAGCTTTCTTT.

The chain links TRBV7-2 to TRBJ1-5; 11 bases align to TRBD1. The CDR3 spans 15 residues. CDR1 is SGHTA, CDR2 FQGNSA, per germline. V trimming: 5 bases; J trimming: 7 bases; junction bases outside the gene matches: 7. The CDR3 sequence is CASSPTDRGRQPQHF. CDR3 coding DNA: TGTGCCAGCAGCCCCACGGACAGGGGGCGCCAGCCCCAGCATTTT.

V and J are TRBV4-3 and TRBJ1-2, with 8 bases lining up with TRBD1. The junction had 8 bases not matched to a gene; V was cut back by 0 bases and J by 8 bases. Germline-derived CDR1 and CDR2 are LGHNA and YSLEER. The CDR3 is made up of 15 amino acids. The CDR3 coding sequence is TGCGCCAGCAGCCAAGATGCTACAGGGGGTCGGGGCTACACCTTC. This codes for CASSQDATGGRGYTF.

The chain employs TRBV6-4 and TRBJ1-2, with 9 bases aligning to TRBD1. The CDR3 contains 13 residues. Germline V lookup: CDR1 MRHNA, CDR2 SNTAGT. The V and J ends lost 6 bases and 4 bases, in that order; junction bases with no gene match: 3. This CDR3 is CASRADRGYGYTF. Here the CDR3 DNA reads TGTGCCAGCAGAGCGGACAGGGGCTATGGCTACACCTTC.

The chain has TRBV11-1 and TRBJ2-5; 9 nucleotides line up with TRBD1. The CDR3 length is 15 residues. Germline-derived CDR1 and CDR2 are SGHAT and FQDESV (reference sequence). With 3 bases clipped from V and 1 base from J, the junction kept 3 bases outside the gene matches. CDR3 sequence reads: CASSFGQGTQETQYF. CDR3 sequence (DNA): TGTGCCAGCAGCTTTGGACAGGGGACCCAAGAGACCCAGTACTTC.

The chain recombines TRBV11-3 with TRBJ1-1; 7 bases line up with TRBD1. CDR3 length: 15 residues. Trimming took 1 base from V and 4 from J; bases not matched to a gene: 6. CDR1 and CDR2 from the germline V gene are SGHNT and YENEEA. CDR3 in amino acids: CASSLATGEPTEAFF. The DNA for the CDR3 is TGTGCCAGCAGCTTAGCCACAGGGGAGCCCACTGAAGCTTTCTTT.

V gene TRBV7-6 combines with J gene TRBJ1-1; 10 positions agree with TRBD1. CDR3 length: 14 amino acids. Germline lookup yields CDR1 SGHVS and CDR2 FNYEAQ. After removal of 5 bases from V and 6 bases from J, the junction contained 6 bases not matched to a gene. CDR3 nucleotide sequence: TGTGCCAGCAGCGGAGGACAGGGGGTCCCTGAAGCTTTCTTT. It encodes CASSGGQGVPEAFF. Filled out from reference TRBV7-6 and TRBJ1-1, the complete variable domain reads GAGVSQSPRYKVTKRGQDVALRCDPISGHVSLYWYRQALGQGPEFLTYFNYEAQQDKSGLPNDRFSAERPEGSISTLTIQRTEQRDSAMYRCASSGGQGVPEAFFGQGTRLTVV.

The J gene is TRBJ1-1, the V gene TRBV7-9; D gene uncertain. Trimming removed 1 base at V and 0 bases at J, with 9 bases between. The CDR3 contains 15 residues. The germline CDR1 and CDR2 sequences are SEHNR and FQNEAQ (reference sequence). The CDR3 sequence: CASSLGTGMNTEAFF. Here the CDR3 DNA reads TGTGCCAGCAGCTTAGGTACGGGCATGAACACTGAAGCTTTCTTT.

V and J are TRBV2 and TRBJ2-3, with 10 bases that match TRBD1. This CDR3 contains 16 residues. CDR1 is SNHLY and CDR2 is FYNNEI in the germline V gene. Unmatched junction bases numbered 7, after V lost 6 bases and J lost 1 base. As DNA, the CDR3 is TGTGCCAGCAGCGTAACCGGGACAGGGGGCACAGATACGCAGTATTTT. This encodes CASSVTGTGGTDTQYF.